This TCR beta chain was identified in a study of cytomegalovirus exposure and HLA in healthy donors. Overall study results and limits: Several of the most significant clusters were apparently associated with common viral pathogens in a later analysis. Analyzed later, most CMV-associated TCR beta chains appeared HLA-restricted.

Notes on this clone: Antigen: not known.

PCR used 60 Vbeta primers and 13 Jbeta primers. This table comes from immunoSEQ multiplex PCR, and its TCRdb copy is limited to in-frame clones, with some not included. Here the sample spans under 300,000 clones, over 90% being singletons. The donors, nominally healthy at sampling, likely had unrecorded immune exposures. Sequencing was done on a sample of PBMCs. This receptor was identified in a girl aged 2 to 9 in good health and CMV-seronegative.

For the CDR3, the DNA is TGTGCCAGCAGCCAAGATTTTGGTGAGGCCGGGGAGCTGTTTTTT. Amino acid sequence: CASSQDFGEAGELFF. The rearrangement links TRBV4-2 to TRBJ2-2, with D uncertain. Per germline, CDR1 LGHNA and CDR2 YNFKEQ. The CDR3 contains 15 residues. Trimming removed 0 bases at V and 6 bases at J, with 11 bases between.